Sequencing of this TCR beta chain was carried out in a study of graft-versus-host responses after intestinal transplantation. CDR3 length equals 13 residues. V was clipped by 2 bases and J by 5 bases; unmatched bases: 3. In germline, CDR1 is GTSNPN, CDR2 SVGIG (reference sequence). Assay: immunoSEQ multiplex PCR; the TCRdb copy retains only in-frame clones and omits some. The sample contains over 14,000 clones, about 93% of which appear only once. Sample: PBMCs, taken 9 days after transplant. The chain carries TRBV30 and TRBJ2-1; 7 positions agree with TRBD2. The TCR sequence derives from a human patient who received an intestinal transplant, so some T cells may come from the graft donor. The CDR3 region has the DNA TGTGCCTGGAGTAGGGACTACCACAATGAGCAGTTCTTC. This codes for CAWSRDYHNEQFF.